This T cell receptor beta chain appears in the sequencing data of a study of blood T cell repertoires in COVID-19 (dated by TCRdb to 2018 to 2020). Concerning the study at large: The collaborator samples originated in the United States, Italy and Spain and spanned the acute and convalescent phases of COVID-19. The material from the prospective study consisted of cDNA or gDNA derived from T cells, B-cell-depleted T cells, or PBMCs. Deeply sampled blood TCRbeta repertoires from subjects exposed to, actively infected with, or recovered from COVID-19 were included in the dataset. The repertoires were released in a freely available public database intended as a resource for research on the immune response to SARS-CoV-2. Samples came from the ongoing ImmuneRACE study (first 160 participants) plus 1,254 subjects from 6 global collaborators. Sample metadata almost always included a de-identified subject ID, COVID-19 status, age in years and sex. Where available, HLA class I and class II types were taken from metadata supplied by the sample provider and were not determined by assay-based typing. Here is what the overall study found, with its caveats: The amount of clinical and demographic metadata varied by source and participant and was provided uncurated.

TCRbeta CDR3 regions were amplified from genomic DNA using the immunoSEQ Assay, a bias-controlled multiplex PCR. Concerning the study's data processing: Nucleated cell counts per sample were estimated from amplification of reference gene primers within the assay. Sequence reads were collapsed and filtered to measure the absolute abundance of every unique TCRbeta CDR3 rearrangement. For each sample, productive Simpson clonality was calculated as the square root of Simpson's diversity index over productive rearrangements. Entries here come from immuneACCESS through TCRdb and include only in-frame sequences with V and J called. Some clones fail to appear in such tables; in the studies checked, an unresolved V gene covers under half of the shortfall, and the cause of the remainder is unknown. That table is the source of V, J and clone size, and D and trimming were worked out from the DNA. The sample contains some 250,000 clones, about nine tenths of them found a single time. The ten largest clones capture approximately 12% of the sample.

Concerning this clone itself: Its cognate antigen has yet to be identified. No clone much larger than this one lies a single base away; base qualities are absent.

One collaborating source in Seattle enrolled patients while the patients were actively infected and followed the patients over time throughout the course of disease. The collaborating institutions used their own protocols to collect whole blood in K2EDTA tubes. Collaborator samples were shipped for TCRbeta analysis as frozen whole blood, isolated PBMCs, or DNA extracted from either sample type. The CDR3 covers 13 residues, taking in both the cysteine and the phenylalanine. Only CDR3 DNA remains: 39 bases, in frame from the first base. The CDR1 and CDR2 encoded by the germline V gene are MNHEY and SVGAGI. At the junction V is shortened by 8 bases and J by 0 bases; bases outside the gene matches: 3.

The receptor comes from a woman aged 30 to 39 with COVID-19, enrolled during active disease. Material: peripheral blood. This sequence uses TRBV6-5 and TRBJ1-1, and 7 junction bases match TRBD1. The CDR3 in this case is CASAGGLNTEAFF. In nucleotides, the sequence is TGTGCCAGCGCAGGGGGTTTGAACACTGAAGCTTTCTTT.